The subject of this entry is one TCR beta chain. Its specific antigen is unknown. No much larger clone exists at a distance of one base, and base qualities are not known. CDR1 and CDR2 are read off the germline V gene as MGHRA and YSYEKL. The CDR3 numbers 14 residues from cysteine through phenylalanine. Left in the record is the CDR3 DNA by itself, 42 bases read in frame from the first base. Ends trimmed: V by 4 bases, J by 4 bases; bases unmatched to a gene: 4. TCRbeta CDR3 regions were amplified from genomic DNA using the immunoSEQ Assay, a bias-controlled multiplex PCR. As for how the authors treated the data: The number of nucleated cells in each sample was estimated from the amplification of reference gene primers within the assay. To quantify the absolute abundance of each unique TCRbeta CDR3 rearrangement, sequence reads were collapsed and filtered. For each sample, productive Simpson clonality was calculated by taking the square root of Simpson's diversity index across productive rearrangements. Entries here come from immuneACCESS through TCRdb and include only in-frame sequences with V and J called. Some clones fail to appear in such tables; in the studies checked, an unresolved V gene covers under half of the shortfall, and the cause of the remainder is unknown. Clonal size and the V and J genes are those of that table, whereas D and trimming came from the DNA. The sample has tens of thousands of clones on record, 86% of them singletons. Of the sample, roughly 2% is held by the ten largest clones.

These data are taken from a study of blood T cell repertoires in COVID-19 (dated by TCRdb to the early 2020s). In terms of the full investigation: Collaborator samples came from the United States, Italy and Spain and covered acute and convalescent phases of COVID-19. The prospective study material was composed of cDNA or gDNA derived from T cells, B-cell-depleted T cells, or PBMCs. The dataset comprised deeply sampled blood TCRbeta repertoires from subjects exposed to, actively infected with, or recovered from COVID-19. The repertoires were made available in a free public database intended to serve as a resource for research on the immune response to SARS-CoV-2. Samples were obtained from the ongoing ImmuneRACE study (first 160 participants) and from over 1,000 subjects provided by 6 global collaborators. Sample metadata almost always included a de-identified subject ID, COVID-19 status, age in years and sex. Where available, HLA class I and class II types were taken from metadata supplied by the sample provider and were not determined by assay-based typing. Overall study results and their limits: How much clinical and demographic metadata was included differed by source and by participant, and the metadata was provided uncurated.

Collaborating institutions collected whole blood in K2EDTA tubes following their own protocols. For TCRbeta analysis, collaborators shipped samples as frozen whole blood, isolated PBMCs, or DNA extracted from either of those sample types. The sequence came from a man aged 30-40 years with acute or convalescent COVID-19. The sequenced sample consisted of peripheral blood. This chain is built from TRBV4-1 and TRBJ1-5; TRBD1 aligns with 7 central bases. The nucleotides read TGCGCCAGCAGCCCGTTACAGGGGAATCAGCCCCAGCATTTT. This gives the protein CASSPLQGNQPQHF.